The next 30 T cell receptor beta chains were all read from a single sample in a study of Ad26.COV2.S vaccination and SARS-CoV-2 variants. Some clones are missing from TCRdb's copy, which holds only in-frame ones; the method was immunoSEQ multiplex PCR. Counted here are approximately 410,000 clones, roughly 88% occurring once; the ten biggest clones make up approximately 4%. Sample treatment: some 20 received Ad26.COV2.S at low or high dose, single or two shots; about 5 received placebo; per-sample allocation not given. Sampling happened 63 days after the first vaccine or placebo injection. The material was peripheral blood, obtained in a trial of Ad26.COV2.S vaccine versus placebo. The receptors originated from a person between 18 and 60 years old who received the Ad26.COV2.S COVID-19 vaccine or a placebo.

The chain joins TRBV4-3 to TRBJ1-2; D is unresolved. Germline lookup yields CDR1 LGHNA and CDR2 YSLEER. The CDR3 is 15 amino acids. Deletions cut 1 base from V and 0 bases from J, with 9 bases between. The DNA of the CDR3 is TGCGCCAGCAGCCAAGTGATGGCTACTAACTATGGCTACACCTTC. Protein sequence: CASSQVMATNYGYTF.

This clone was recorded a few times. The chain is built from TRBV10-3 and TRBJ1-1; D not resolved. Germline V gene lookup returns CDR1 ENHRY and CDR2 SYGVKD. V was pared by 10 bases and J by 10 bases, with 22 bases between. The CDR3 is 13 amino acids. The CDR3 DNA reads as TGTGCCACCACTGAGGCGTCCTCCGCCAGAGCTTTCTTT. Its translation is CATTEASSARAFF.

The chain carries TRBV6-2 or TRBV6-3 and TRBJ1-5, with 7 bases aligning to TRBD1. Germline V CDR1 and CDR2: MNHEY, SVGEGT. This CDR3 contains 14 residues. V trimming: 5 bases; J trimming: 5 bases; junction bases outside the gene matches: 6. The CDR3 nucleotides read TGTGCCAGCAGTCTACAGGGGCCAGATCAGCCCCAGCATTTT. Encoded protein: CASSLQGPDQPQHF.

The V call is TRBV6-6, the J call TRBJ2-1, with TRBD2 matching 8 bases. Trimming removed 5 bases from V and 8 bases from J; junction bases left unmatched: 14. This CDR3 spans 16 amino acids. CDR1 MNHNY and CDR2 SVGAGI come from the germline V gene (reference sequence). CDR3 loop: CASSTTPGGGMYEQFF. The CDR3 DNA follows: TGTGCCAGCAGTACAACCCCCGGGGGGGGGATGTATGAGCAGTTCTTC.

This chain links TRBV7-2 with TRBJ2-5; no clear D. Deletions cut 0 bases from V and 1 base from J, with 12 bases between. The length of the CDR3 is 16 residues. Germline V gene sequence: CDR1 SGHTA, CDR2 FQGNSA. The chain's CDR3 is CASSLAGPILQETQYF. CDR3 nucleotides: TGTGCCAGCAGCTTAGCAGGTCCCATTCTCCAAGAGACCCAGTACTTC.

This clone is a singleton in its sample. The chain employs TRBV4-3 and TRBJ2-7; 7 bases align to TRBD1. The germline CDR1 and CDR2 sequences are LGHNA and YSLEER. V was pared by 2 bases and J by 2 bases, with 6 bases of the junction left unmatched. The CDR3 runs 15 residues. The CDR3 protein is CASSQRTGITYEQYF. The CDR3 DNA reads as TGCGCCAGCAGCCAAAGGACAGGTATTACCTACGAGCAGTACTTC.

This chain connects TRBV19 to TRBJ1-1; TRBD1 might be the D (6 bases). The CDR3 spans 15 residues. V was trimmed by 4 bases and J by 1 base, leaving 13 bases between them. In germline, CDR1 is LNHDA, CDR2 SQIVND (reference sequence). The CDR3 spells CASSNRGLRNTEAFF. The CDR3 DNA reads as TGTGCCAGTAGTAATCGGGGGCTAAGGAACACTGAAGCTTTCTTT.

V is TRBV5-4 and J is TRBJ2-5, with a tentative D call TRBD2 (6 bases). V was clipped by 4 bases and J by 4 bases, with 11 bases between them. Germline CDR1 SGHNT, CDR2 YYREEE (reference sequence). The CDR3 is 13 amino acids. CDR3 nucleotide sequence: TGTGCCAGCAGCCGGGAGCCGGGAGAGACCCAGTACTTC. This sequence encodes CASSREPGETQYF.

This rearrangement joins TRBV28 to TRBJ2-5, with 10 positions matching TRBD2. The trim removed 4 bases at V and 5 bases at J, leaving 7 bases unmatched. The CDR3 consists of 15 residues. In germline, CDR1 is MDHEN, CDR2 SYDVKM. CDR3 sequence (DNA): TGTGCCAGCAGTTGGGAGCGGGGGGGCTGGGAGACCCAGTACTTC. Its translation: CASSWERGGWETQYF. The whole variable domain, remainder taken from reference TRBV28 and TRBJ2-5, is DVKVTQSSRYLVKRTGEKVFLECVQDMDHENMFWYRQDPGLGLRLIYFSYDVKMKEKGDIPEGYSVSREKKERFSLILESASTNQTSMYLCASSWERGGWETQYFGPGTRLLVL.

This rearrangement joins TRBV6-5 to TRBJ2-1, with D uncertain. Trimming took 4 bases from V and 5 from J, leaving 15 bases between them. This CDR3 has 15 residues. Per germline, CDR1 MNHEY and CDR2 SVGAGI. CDR3 residues: CASSSRPDRHNEQFF. The CDR3 DNA is TGTGCCAGCAGTTCAAGACCCGATAGGCACAATGAGCAGTTCTTC.

This clone was detected ten times or more. The CDR3 coding sequence is TGCGCCAGCAGCCAAGAATCCAGCGGGGTCTACGAGCAGTACTTC. The encoded protein is CASSQESSGVYEQYF. The V and J genes are TRBV4-3 and TRBJ2-7, with 7 bases that match TRBD2. The germline gives CDR1 LGHNA, CDR2 YSLEER. This CDR3 has 15 residues. V gave up 0 bases and J gave up 3 bases; unmatched junction bases: 5.

This clone was detected only once. The chain joins TRBV7-9 to TRBJ2-4, with D possibly matching TRBD1 (5 bases). Germline V CDR1 and CDR2: SEHNR, FQNEAQ (reference sequence). With 1 base removed from V and 0 bases from J, the gap between germline ends came to 10 bases. This CDR3 is built from 16 residues. CDR3 DNA: TGTGCCAGCAGCTTAGTACCAGGGATAGCCAAAAACATTCAGTACTTC. It specifies CASSLVPGIAKNIQYF.

The gene calls are TRBV2 and TRBJ2-7, with unresolved D. V shed 0 bases and J shed 0 bases, with 12 bases lying between them. The length of the CDR3 is 16 residues. Germline V gene data show CDR1 as SNHLY and CDR2 as FYNNEI. The CDR3 DNA follows: TGTGCCAGCAGTGAAGCCGACAACCCCAGCTCCTACGAGCAGTACTTC. Translating gives CASSEADNPSSYEQYF.

The chain carries TRBV3-1 (or the pseudogene TRBV3-2) and TRBJ2-5, with 7 bases fitting TRBD1. V lost 9 bases, J lost 0 bases, and 16 bases stayed unmatched. The CDR3 totals 17 residues. Germline CDR1 LGHDT, CDR2 YNNKEL (reference sequence). The CDR3 nucleotides read TGTGCCAGTAGGACAGGAGAAATCCACTGTAACCAAGAGACCCAGTACTTC. It specifies CASRTGEIHCNQETQYF.

The rearrangement links TRBV9 to TRBJ2-3; D is perhaps TRBD2 (5 bases). The V end lost 4 bases, the J end lost 3 bases, and 21 bases lay between the germline ends. Per the germline V gene, CDR1 is SGDLS and CDR2 is YYNGEE. CDR3 size: 17 residues. The CDR3 DNA is TGTGCCAGCAGCCTCAGCGAAGGGAGTCGGGCGACAGATACGCAGTATTTT. Amino acid sequence: CASSLSEGSRATDTQYF.

The V call is TRBV7-8, the J call TRBJ1-5; D remains ambiguous. V shed 1 base and J shed 9 bases, with 13 bases lying between them. Germline V gives CDR1 SGHVS, CDR2 FQNEAQ. The CDR3 loop spans 14 amino acids. For the CDR3, the DNA is TGTGCCAGCAGCTTAGTTACCTCGGAAGCGCCCCAGCATTTT. Protein: CASSLVTSEAPQHF.

This rearrangement joins TRBV2 to TRBJ1-1, with D possibly TRBD1 on 5 matching bases. Germline V CDR1 and CDR2: SNHLY, FYNNEI. V lost 5 bases to trimming and J lost 3 bases, with 13 bases between them. This CDR3 has 14 residues. Written as DNA, the CDR3 is TGTGCCAGCAGTCCAAGGAGACAGTACACTGAAGCTTTCTTT. Its translation is CASSPRRQYTEAFF.

This chain connects TRBV10-3 to TRBJ2-7; TRBD2 agrees at 7 bases. The trim removed 6 bases at V and 5 bases at J, leaving 7 bases unmatched. This CDR3 is built from 13 residues. From germline, CDR1 is ENHRY and CDR2 SYGVKD. CDR3 DNA sequence: TGTGCCATCAGCTCCGGGACTACCGACGAGCAGTACTTC. This sequence encodes CAISSGTTDEQYF.

Note on this clone: The same CDR3 arises from other DNA sequences in this sample as well. The V call is TRBV7-9, the J call TRBJ1-5, with a possible D match to TRBD1 (5 bases). This CDR3 spans 14 amino acids. V was cut by 1 base and J by 4 bases, with 8 bases left in between. Germline-derived CDR1 and CDR2 are SEHNR and FQNEAQ (reference sequence). CDR3 sequence: CASSLEAGNQPQHF. As DNA, the CDR3 is TGTGCCAGCAGCTTAGAGGCAGGGAATCAGCCCCAGCATTTT.

The CDR3: CASSYSGGGPEKLFF. CDR3 DNA: TGTGCCAGCAGTTACTCCGGGGGGGGACCTGAAAAACTGTTTTTT. The V call is TRBV6-5, the J call TRBJ1-4; maybe TRBD1 (5 bases). Germline V gives CDR1 MNHEY, CDR2 SVGAGI. Trimming took off 0 bases at V and 7 bases at J, with 12 bases between the two ends. This CDR3 region has 15 residues.

The genes are TRBV2 and TRBJ1-6, with D hard to call. Germline CDR1 and CDR2: SNHLY and FYNNEI. This CDR3 spans 14 amino acids. The ends were cut back, 7 bases at V and 4 bases at J, with 11 bases in the middle. The chain's CDR3 is CASIQEKYNSPLHF. The CDR3 nucleotides read TGTGCCAGCATTCAGGAGAAATATAATTCACCCCTCCACTTT. Based on the CDR3 plus reference TRBV2 and TRBJ1-6, the full variable domain is EPEVTQTPSHQVTQMGQEVILRCVPISNHLYFYWYRQILGQKVEFLVSFYNNEISEKSEIFDDQFSVERPDGSNFTLKIRSTKLEDSAMYFCASIQEKYNSPLHFGNGTRLTVT.

The chain combines TRBV30 with TRBJ1-2; D gene uncertain. V dropped 2 bases and J dropped 8 bases, with 6 bases sitting between them. CDR1 and CDR2 (germline): GTSNPN, SVGIG (reference sequence). The CDR3 is 10 amino acids. CDR3 nucleotide sequence: TGTGCCTGGAGTCGGTTGGGCTACACCTTC. This encodes CAWSRLGYTF.

The rearrangement links TRBV7-8 to TRBJ2-3; perhaps TRBD2 as D (6 bases). The CDR3 is 18 amino acids. CDR1 and CDR2 (germline): SGHVS, FQNEAQ. Trimming took off 5 bases at V and 0 bases at J, with 21 bases between the two ends. Here the CDR3 DNA reads TGTGCCAGCAGCCGCTGGAGGACTAACGACACGAGCACAGATACGCAGTATTTT. This codes for CASSRWRTNDTSTDTQYF.

This clone has a handful of counts. The chain combines TRBV3-1 (or the pseudogene TRBV3-2) with TRBJ2-1, with 13 bases aligning to TRBD2. Trimming cost V 6 bases and J 5 bases; bases outside gene matches: 7. The CDR3 is 16 amino acids. CDR1 and CDR2 (germline): LGHDT, YNNKEL (reference sequence). Here the CDR3 reads CASRGLAGTSNNEQFF. As DNA, the CDR3 is TGTGCCAGCAGGGGACTAGCGGGGACATCTAACAATGAGCAGTTCTTC.

The chain recombines TRBV14 with TRBJ1-2, with D possibly TRBD1 on 5 matching bases. The length of the CDR3 is 16 residues. Germline CDR1 SGHDN, CDR2 FVKESK. V lost 1 base and J 11 bases, leaving 23 bases between the germline ends. CDR3 protein: CASSQGDGHLLWEYTF. CDR3 nucleotide sequence: TGTGCCAGCAGCCAAGGGGACGGGCACCTATTATGGGAGTACACCTTC.

V is TRBV3-1 (or the pseudogene TRBV3-2) and J is TRBJ1-1; a possible D gene is TRBD1 (6 bases). Germline CDR1 LGHDT, CDR2 YNNKEL (reference sequence). The CDR3 runs to 15 residues. V was clipped by 6 bases and J by 2 bases, with 16 bases between them. The CDR3 loop reads CASRGALQRNTEAFF. The CDR3 DNA reads TGTGCCAGCAGGGGGGCCTTACAAAGAAACACTGAAGCTTTCTTT.

The chain is built from TRBV3-1 (or the pseudogene TRBV3-2) and TRBJ2-3; TRBD2 agrees at 7 bases. The CDR3 has 15 residues. CDR1 is LGHDT and CDR2 is YNNKEL in the germline V gene (reference sequence). Germline trimming cut 1 base from V and 6 bases from J; bases unmatched to any gene: 7. The CDR3 sequence: CASSQGLAPVDTQYF. Written as DNA, the CDR3 is TGTGCCAGCAGCCAAGGACTAGCCCCTGTGGATACGCAGTATTTT.

Comments on this clone: Within the sample, other DNA sequences also encode this same CDR3. CDR3 bases: TGTGCCAGCAACAGGGGTAGCAATCAGCCCCAGCATTTT. Translated: CASNRGSNQPQHF. V and J are TRBV2 and TRBJ1-5, with 7 bases that match TRBD1. The CDR3 sequence is 13 residues long. Germline V gives CDR1 SNHLY, CDR2 FYNNEI. J lost 0 bases, V lost 7 bases, and 0 bases had no gene match.

The chain recombines TRBV7-2 with TRBJ2-5; possible D gene TRBD2, 5 bases. Trimming stripped 1 base from V and 2 bases from J, with 17 bases between. This CDR3 is built from 17 residues. Per germline, CDR1 SGHTA and CDR2 FQGNSA. This CDR3 reads CASSLGVSRGIQETQYF. CDR3 in DNA: TGTGCCAGCAGCTTAGGGGTCTCGCGAGGGATTCAAGAGACCCAGTACTTC.

The rearrangement links TRBV28 to TRBJ1-2, with a tentative D call TRBD1 (5 bases). Per germline, CDR1 MDHEN and CDR2 SYDVKM. Trimming stripped 3 bases from V and 1 base from J, with 12 bases between. The CDR3 extends over 15 amino acids. CDR3 coding DNA: TGTGCCAGCAGTTTTGTGGGACGGAGTAACTATGGCTACACCTTC. Translated: CASSFVGRSNYGYTF.